This entry describes one TCR beta chain. The target of this receptor is not known. The sample holds no much larger clone one base away, and base qualities are not on file. From the cysteine up to the phenylalanine, the CDR3 has a length of 16 residues. CDR3 DNA is the only sequence kept; it has 48 bases, read in frame from the first base. CDR1 and CDR2 were assigned from the germline V gene (reference sequence) as LNHDA and SQIVND. V and J lose 4 bases and 0 bases, and a span of 13 bases separates them. This entry is derived from a study of blood T cell dynamics during melanoma immunotherapy (dated by TCRdb to about 2020). In the study overall: Patients had metastatic melanoma and received first-line pembrolizumab or nivolumab plus ipilimumab as standard of care in the United Kingdom. To find early correlates of response, the study profiled the peripheral T cell receptor repertoires of patients with metastatic melanoma both before and after one cycle of checkpoint inhibitor therapy. The training cohort consisted of consecutive patients, while an additional independent group of patients from the same centre was pooled to form an external validation set. General conclusions and limits of the study: Whether the T cell clones behind the repertoire changes were melanoma-specific or instead reflected general immune activation was something the study could not determine. The relatively small sample size was recognized as a factor that could limit how well the results generalize. Unlike progressors, patients who went on to achieve disease control showed a bifurcated reorganization of the PBMC repertoire at W3, with either increased clonality or increased diversity.

Reading the label with the study, this specimen's time point is: pre-treatment baseline. Blood samples were collected before treatment (T0) and at week 3 (W3), after the first cycle of checkpoint blockade. Except for two patients with rapid clinical progression, response was assessed 12 weeks after the first infusion by RECIST 1.1; disease control meant complete response, partial response or stable disease. Patients were excluded for prior systemic cancer treatment, concomitant immunosuppressant therapy or synchronous other active malignancies. TCR beta was sequenced in both bulk PBMC and plasma cell-free DNA in order to track circulating cells as well as T cell turnover. Lymphoprep and SepMate tubes were used to isolate PBMC from blood, and red cell lysis was then performed. DNA from PBMC and sorted T cell subsets was extracted with QIAamp DNA Blood Mini kits. For every bulk PBMC sample, a fixed 350 ng of DNA was loaded. TCR beta CDR3 sequences were amplified from genomic DNA with the immunoSEQ TCRb Assay kit following manufacturer instructions. The KAPA Library Quantification Kit for Illumina platforms was used to quantify the pooled libraries by qPCR. Pooled libraries were sequenced on an Illumina NextSeq 500, clustered at about 0.55-1.2 pM. Per the source publication's procedure: TCR data were analyzed using immunoSEQ ANALYZER and the R LymphoSeq package. A rearrangement efficiency score was calculated as productive divided by the sum of productive and non-productive CDR3 sequences. Clonality was assessed using the Gini coefficient and diversity using the Renyi index at alpha=1, with pairwise comparisons between timepoints within each patient. Clonal relatedness used an edit distance of 3, and repertoire similarity used the Bhattacharyya coefficient, both computed in LymphoSeq. Linear discriminant analysis on week-3 changes in clonality and diversity was built with the R MASS and caret packages to classify response. What TCRdb holds here is the immuneACCESS table cut down to in-frame rearrangements. Part of the clones is not present; checked against another copy, under half of the missing clones reflect an unresolved V gene, and the others are unexplained. V and J calls and clone size are copied from that table; D and trimming were computed from the DNA. In all, the sample holds some 16,000 clones, and over 65% of those were seen once. About 4.6% of the sample goes to the ten largest clones.

The receptor was derived from a human donor with melanoma. Sequencing was performed on blood, taken from a patient treated with checkpoint blockade. This chain joins TRBV19 to TRBJ1-5; perhaps TRBD1 is the D gene, with 5 bases matching. The sequenced DNA is TGTGCCAGTAGTACCCCAGGGCTGAGTAGCAATCAGCCCCAGCATTTT. The translation is CASSTPGLSSNQPQHF.